Included here is one T cell receptor beta chain sequence, with context. No antigen is known for it. The sample comes from a study of T cell responses to AZD1222 COVID-19 vaccine. Regarding the study as a whole: Repertoires were collected only later (after the peak T cell response had occurred). The donors showed a predominance of white British ancestry and of females, with possible underestimation of clonal diversity.

The CDR3 length is 14 residues. Germline V CDR1 and CDR2: MNHEY, SVGEGT. V was shortened by 4 bases and J by 5 bases, with 14 bases between the two germline ends. The table came from immunoSEQ multiplex PCR; TCRdb's copy has only in-frame clones and leaves some out. The table has 100,000 to 150,000 clones, 86% seen once. This receptor was obtained from an adult in good health. Sequenced here: peripheral blood, sampled on day 0 of AZD1222 vaccination. The chain recombines TRBV6-2 or TRBV6-3 with TRBJ1-2; perhaps TRBD1 as D (5 bases). In DNA, the CDR3 is TGTGCCAGCAGTTTCCCCCTGGAGGGGTATGGCTACACCTTC. Its translation is CASSFPLEGYGYTF.